This record concerns one T cell receptor (beta chain) sequence. As yet, its antigen is unknown. This specimen comes from a study of T cell repertoires in cytomegalovirus infection. Overall study context: Through public TCR beta signatures, both CMV infection and matching HLA type were indicated.

V lost 2 bases and J lost 8, with 16 bases in between. This CDR3 is built from 15 residues. The V gene's germline CDR1 is DFQATT and CDR2 SNEGSKA (reference sequence). General observations from the study: Public TCR beta family frequency separated CMV-and-HLA carriers, including in an independent cohort. The study found HLA-C-restricted CMV-specific TCR beta clonotypes dominating the ex vivo response.

One entry per CDR3 protein results from TCRdb running MiXCR on the reads. The data contain about 530,000 distinct CDR3 sequences, less than 30% of them singletons. The origin of this receptor is a human donor in good health (CMV status not recorded). Some clones in this sample may be carry-over from other donors' samples. V is TRBV20-1 and J is TRBJ1-6; weak D call: TRBD1 (6 bases). Sequenced input: PBMCs. CDR3 bases: TGCAGTGCTAGAAAAGCAGGGGAGGTACATTCACCCCTCCACTTT. This codes for CSARKAGEVHSPLHF.